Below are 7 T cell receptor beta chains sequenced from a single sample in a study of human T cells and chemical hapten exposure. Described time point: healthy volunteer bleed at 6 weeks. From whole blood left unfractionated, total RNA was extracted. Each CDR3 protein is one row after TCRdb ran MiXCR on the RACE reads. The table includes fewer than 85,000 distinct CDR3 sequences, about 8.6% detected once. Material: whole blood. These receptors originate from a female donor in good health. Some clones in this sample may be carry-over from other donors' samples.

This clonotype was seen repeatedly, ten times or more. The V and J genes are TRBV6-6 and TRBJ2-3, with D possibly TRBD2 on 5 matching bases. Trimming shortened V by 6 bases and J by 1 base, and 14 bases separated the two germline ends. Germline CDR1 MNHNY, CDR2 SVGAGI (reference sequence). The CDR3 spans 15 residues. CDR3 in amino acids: CASRPRAAGTDTQYF. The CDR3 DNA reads TGTGCCAGCAGACCCAGAGCGGCGGGCACAGATACGCAGTATTTT.

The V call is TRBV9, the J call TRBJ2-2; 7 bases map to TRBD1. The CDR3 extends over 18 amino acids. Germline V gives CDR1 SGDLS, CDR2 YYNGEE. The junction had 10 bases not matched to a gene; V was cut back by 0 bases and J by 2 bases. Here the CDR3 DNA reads TGTGCCAGCAGCGTAGTTCCGTCGGGACAGCTAAACACCGGGGAGCTGTTTTTT. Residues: CASSVVPSGQLNTGELFF.

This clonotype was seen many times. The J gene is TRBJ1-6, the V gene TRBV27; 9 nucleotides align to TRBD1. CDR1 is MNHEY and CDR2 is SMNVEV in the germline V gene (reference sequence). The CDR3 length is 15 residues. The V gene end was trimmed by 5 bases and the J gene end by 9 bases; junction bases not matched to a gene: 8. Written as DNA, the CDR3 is TGTGCCAGCAGTGAGGGGACAGGGAGTACTTCACCCCTCCACTTT. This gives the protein CASSEGTGSTSPLHF.

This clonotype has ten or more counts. The CDR3 DNA sequence: TGTGCCAGCAGCCACAGGGTGAACACTGAAGCTTTCTTT. Residues: CASSHRVNTEAFF. The rearrangement uses TRBV6-2 or TRBV6-3 and TRBJ1-1; a weak D match, TRBD1 (6 bases). Germline V gene lookup returns CDR1 MNHEY and CDR2 SVGEGT. V shed 6 bases and J shed 0 bases, with 8 bases lying between them. This CDR3 contains 13 residues.

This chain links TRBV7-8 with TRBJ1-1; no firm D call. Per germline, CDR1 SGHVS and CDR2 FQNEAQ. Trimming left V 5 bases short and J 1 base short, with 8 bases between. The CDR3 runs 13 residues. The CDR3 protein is CASSRAPNTEAFF. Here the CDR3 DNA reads TGTGCCAGCAGCCGGGCCCCGAACACTGAAGCTTTCTTT. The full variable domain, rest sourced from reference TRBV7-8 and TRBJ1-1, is GAGVSQSPRYKVAKRGQDVALRCDPISGHVSLFWYQQALGQGPEFLTYFQNEAQLDKSGLPSDRFFAERPEGSVSTLKIQRTQQEDSAVYLCASSRAPNTEAFFGQGTRLTVV.

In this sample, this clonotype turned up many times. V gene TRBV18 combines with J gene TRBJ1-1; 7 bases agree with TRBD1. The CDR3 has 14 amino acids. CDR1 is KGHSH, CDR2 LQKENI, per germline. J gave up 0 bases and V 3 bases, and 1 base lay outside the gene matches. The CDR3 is CASSPGQVNTEAFF. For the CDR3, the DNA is TGTGCCAGCTCACCCGGACAGGTGAACACTGAAGCTTTCTTT. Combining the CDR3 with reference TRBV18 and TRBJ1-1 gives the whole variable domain NAGVMQNPRHLVRRRGQEARLRCSPMKGHSHVYWYRQLPEEGLKFMVYLQKENIIDESGMPKERFSAEFPKEGPSILRIQQVVRGDSAAYFCASSPGQVNTEAFFGQGTRLTVV.

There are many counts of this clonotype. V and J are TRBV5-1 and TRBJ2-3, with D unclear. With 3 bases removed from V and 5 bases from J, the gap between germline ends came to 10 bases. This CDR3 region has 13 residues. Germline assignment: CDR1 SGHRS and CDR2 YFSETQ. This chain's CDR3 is CASSYTSLDTQYF. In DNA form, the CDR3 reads TGCGCCAGCAGCTACACTTCCTTAGATACGCAGTATTTT.